The 25 T cell receptor beta chains presented below share a single source sample, sequenced in a study of control samples from healthy donors and cancer patients (dated by TCRdb to 2020 to 2022). The protocol used for the library was the immunoSEQ multiplex PCR assay. The immuneACCESS repertoire file appears here via TCRdb, limited to in-frame rearrangements. These files lack a portion of the clones; in checked studies, under half of the deficit traces to unresolved V genes, and the cause of the others is not known. This sample comprises about 130,000 clones, around 90% of them detected only once. 5.5% of the sample belongs to the ten largest clones. Material for sequencing was blood. The receptor source for this set is a man younger than 35 in good health.

The count of this clone is one. The rearrangement uses TRBV19 and TRBJ1-1; a possible D gene is TRBD1 (6 bases). There are 15 residues in the CDR3. In germline, CDR1 is LNHDA, CDR2 SQIVND (reference sequence). Trimming took 9 bases from V and 1 from J, leaving 18 bases between them. This chain's CDR3 is CASTYRVSGNTEAFF. The CDR3 DNA sequence: TGTGCCAGCACCTACAGGGTATCGGGGAACACTGAAGCTTTCTTT.

This rearrangement joins TRBV4-1 to TRBJ2-7; TRBD1 might be the D (6 bases). The CDR3 is 16 amino acids. From germline, CDR1 is MGHRA and CDR2 YSYEKL. V lost 3 bases to trimming and J lost 0 bases, with 15 bases between them. The CDR3 region has the DNA TGCGCCAGCAGCCACACTACAGGGACCCTCTCCTACGAGCAGTACTTC. It specifies CASSHTTGTLSYEQYF.

In this sample, this clone turned up once. V usage is TRBV5-1 and J usage is TRBJ1-5, with D unclear. Germline CDR1 reads SGHRS; CDR2 reads YFSETQ. The CDR3 totals 15 residues. V was shortened by 4 bases and J by 0 bases, with 11 bases between the two germline ends. CDR3 protein: CASSEGVYSNQPQHF. Written as DNA, the CDR3 is TGCGCCAGCAGCGAAGGAGTTTATAGCAATCAGCCCCAGCATTTT.

The J gene is TRBJ2-1, the V gene TRBV11-2; 13 bases are shared with TRBD2. The CDR3 consists of 18 residues. Germline assignment: CDR1 SGHAT and CDR2 FQNNGV. Losses at the gene ends were 5 bases for V and 4 bases for J; bases not matched to a gene: 11. CDR3 bases: TGTGCCAGCAGCACAAGATTACTAGCGGGGGGGCGGTACAATGAGCAGTTCTTC. Amino acid sequence: CASSTRLLAGGRYNEQFF. The full variable domain, with the rest looked up from reference TRBV11-2 and TRBJ2-1, is EAGVAQSPRYKIIEKRQSVAFWCNPISGHATLYWYQQILGQGPKLLIQFQNNGVVDDSQLPKDRFSAERLKGVDSTLKIQPAKLEDSAVYLCASSTRLLAGGRYNEQFFGPGTRLTVL.

This rearrangement joins TRBV5-4 to TRBJ2-2; tentatively, D is TRBD1 (6 bases). Germline-derived CDR1 and CDR2 are SGHNT and YYREEE (reference sequence). This CDR3 has 16 residues. V lost 5 bases and J 0 bases, leaving 14 bases between the germline ends. The CDR3 DNA reads as TGTGCCAGCAGTCCAGGACAGTTCGCGAACACCGGGGAGCTGTTTTTT. Its translation: CASSPGQFANTGELFF.

Concerning this clone: Other DNA sequences in this specimen translate into the identical CDR3. This chain connects TRBV11-2 to TRBJ1-2; 10 nucleotides align to TRBD1. Germline CDR1 SGHAT, CDR2 FQNNGV. V was clipped by 6 bases and J by 5 bases; unmatched bases: 18. CDR3 length: 18 residues. The CDR3: CASRSIRDRGGRGYGYTF. DNA for the CDR3: TGTGCCAGCAGATCCATCCGGGACAGGGGAGGTCGAGGATATGGCTACACCTTC.

The chain links TRBV1 to TRBJ2-1; the table's D call, TRBD2, has no DNA check behind it. TRBV1 is a documented pseudogene. There are 17 residues in the CDR3. The CDR3 loop reads CTSSPLTSGGSSNEQFF. The CDR3 region has the DNA TGCACCAGCAGCCCCTTGACTAGCGGGGGGAGTTCCAATGAGCAGTTCTTC.

The chain is built from TRBV11-2 and TRBJ2-7; 8 bases agree with TRBD2. With V trimmed by 5 bases and J by 4 bases, 10 bases remained unmatched. This CDR3 contains 15 residues. Germline CDR1 SGHAT, CDR2 FQNNGV. Here the CDR3 reads CASSRSGGPPYEQYF. CDR3 in DNA: TGTGCCAGCAGCAGGAGCGGGGGACCGCCGTACGAGCAGTACTTC.

This rearrangement joins TRBV10-3 to TRBJ2-7, with TRBD2 matching over 10 bases. V shed 1 base and J 2 bases; nucleotides not matched to a gene: 8. Germline V CDR1 and CDR2: ENHRY, SYGVKD. The CDR3 totals 17 residues. The CDR3 DNA follows: TGTGCCATCAGTGAGTTTACTAGCGGGGTCAAGGCCTACGAGCAGTACTTC. It encodes CAISEFTSGVKAYEQYF.

This clone showed up just once. The chain combines TRBV4-1 with TRBJ2-1, with D perhaps matching TRBD2 (7 bases). The CDR3 runs 13 residues. Trimming stripped 8 bases from V and 5 bases from J, with 13 bases between. Germline lookup yields CDR1 MGHRA and CDR2 YSYEKL. The CDR3 protein is CASRGGDNNEQFF. CDR3 bases: TGCGCCAGCCGAGGGGGGGACAACAATGAGCAGTTCTTC.

The V and J genes are TRBV5-6 and TRBJ2-3; tentatively, D is TRBD2 (5 bases). Germline V gene data show CDR1 as SGHDT and CDR2 as YYEEEE. Trimming pared 0 bases from V and 4 bases from J, leaving 6 bases between. The length of the CDR3 is 13 residues. The DNA of the CDR3 is TGTGCCAGCAGCTTGGCCGGGGCAGATACGCAGTATTTT. Its protein product is CASSLAGADTQYF.

The chain combines TRBV5-6 with TRBJ2-2, with 14 bases lining up with TRBD2. This CDR3 spans 18 amino acids. Per germline, CDR1 SGHDT and CDR2 YYEEEE. The junction had 9 bases not matched to a gene; V was cut back by 4 bases and J by 4 bases. The CDR3 bases are TGTGCCAGCAGCGCGAGACTAGCGGGGGGGCGTGGCACCGGGGAGCTGTTTTTT. Its translation is CASSARLAGGRGTGELFF.

The chain couples TRBV21-1 to TRBJ1-1; the table's D call, TRBD1, has no DNA check behind it. TRBV21-1 is listed as a pseudogene. This CDR3 is built from 15 residues. CDR3 sequence reads: CASSRPGQGSTEAFF. The CDR3 bases are TGTGCCAGCAGCAGACCGGGACAGGGGAGCACTGAAGCTTTCTTT.

The chain links TRBV10-1 to TRBJ2-2; D is undetermined. Trimming took 0 bases from V and 3 from J, leaving 5 bases between them. CDR3 length equals 14 residues. The germline V gene encodes CDR1 WNHNN and CDR2 SYGVQD (reference sequence). The CDR3 nucleotides read TGCGCCAGCAGTGAGTCTCCCTACACCGGGGAGCTGTTTTTT. Translation gives CASSESPYTGELFF.

The chain combines TRBV5-3 with TRBJ2-7; D gene ambiguous. TRBV5-3 qualifies as an ORF whose function is uncertain. The CDR3 extends over 13 amino acids. V shed 0 bases and J shed 3 bases, with 7 bases lying between them. Written as DNA, the CDR3 is TGTGCCAGAAGCTTGGTGCATTTCTACGAGCAGTACTTC. Protein: CARSLVHFYEQYF.

The genes are TRBV5-6 and TRBJ2-3; the D is unclear. There are 12 residues in the CDR3. V was pared by 0 bases and J by 6 bases, with 5 bases between. Germline V CDR1 and CDR2: SGHDT, YYEEEE. This chain's CDR3 is CASSLVADTQYF. As DNA, the CDR3 is TGTGCCAGCAGCTTGGTTGCGGATACGCAGTATTTT.

The J gene is TRBJ2-2, the V gene TRBV11-3, with D unclear. This CDR3 is built from 13 residues. Germline V gene sequence: CDR1 SGHNT, CDR2 YENEEA. V gave up 4 bases and J gave up 7 bases, with 10 bases separating them. This CDR3 is CASSSVKVGELFF. The CDR3 DNA reads as TGTGCCAGCAGCTCCGTCAAAGTCGGGGAGCTGTTTTTT.

CDR3 sequence reads: CASSKDGAGGCAGELFF. The DNA for the CDR3 is TGTGCCAGCAGCAAAGATGGGGCGGGGGGCTGCGCCGGGGAGCTGTTTTTT. This chain joins TRBV21-1 and TRBJ2-2; TRBD2 is the table's D call, not checked against the DNA. TRBV21-1 is listed as a pseudogene. This CDR3 is built from 17 residues.

This chain connects TRBV14 to TRBJ2-3; D gene uncertain. Trimming cost V 1 base and J 3 bases, with 2 bases left between them. This CDR3 contains 12 residues. CDR1 and CDR2 (germline): SGHDN, FVKESK. The CDR3 here is CASSQGTDTQYF. CDR3 bases: TGTGCCAGCAGCCAAGGAACAGATACGCAGTATTTT. The entire variable domain, with the rest obtained from reference TRBV14 and TRBJ2-3, is as follows: EAGVTQFPSHSVIEKGQTVTLRCDPISGHDNLYWYRRVMGKEIKFLLHFVKESKQDESGMPNNRFLAERTGGTYSTLKVQPAELEDSGVYFCASSQGTDTQYFGPGTRLTVL.

This clone was detected a few times. The chain employs TRBV5-4 and TRBJ2-3, with TRBD2 matching 7 bases. The V gene end was trimmed by 4 bases and the J gene end by 5 bases; junction bases not matched to a gene: 10. The germline V gene has CDR1 SGHNT and CDR2 YYREEE (reference sequence). The CDR3 covers 15 residues. CDR3 coding DNA: TGTGCCAGCAGCCGAGGCACTAGCGTGGAAGATACGCAGTATTTT. This gives the protein CASSRGTSVEDTQYF.

The chain recombines TRBV19 with TRBJ1-4, with D possibly being TRBD1 (5 bases). CDR3 length equals 14 residues. The germline CDR1 and CDR2 sequences are LNHDA and SQIVND (reference sequence). Trimming cost V 5 bases and J 3 bases, with 10 bases left between them. The CDR3 DNA sequence: TGTGCCAGTAGTGAGATAGGGGCTAATGAAAAACTGTTTTTT. This translates into CASSEIGANEKLFF.

The chain has TRBV6-6 and TRBJ2-7, with TRBD1 as a possible D gene (6 bases). The germline V gene has CDR1 MNHNY and CDR2 SVGAGI (reference sequence). There are 16 residues in the CDR3. The V end lost 2 bases, the J end lost 0 bases, and 14 bases lay between the germline ends. Here the CDR3 DNA reads TGTGCCAGCAGTTACGCCCGGGACAAGAGCTCCTACGAGCAGTACTTC. Protein product: CASSYARDKSSYEQYF.

This rearrangement joins TRBV7-9 to TRBJ2-3; possible D gene TRBD1, 6 bases. The CDR3 is made up of 16 amino acids. Germline V gene sequence: CDR1 SEHNR, CDR2 FQNEAQ (reference sequence). V lost 0 bases and J lost 1, with 11 bases in between. The CDR3 DNA reads TGTGCCAGCAGCTTAGCGGGGGCGGCACGCACAGATACGCAGTATTTT. It specifies CASSLAGAARTDTQYF.

The rearrangement uses TRBV4-1 and TRBJ1-2; D not resolved. The germline gives CDR1 MGHRA, CDR2 YSYEKL. The CDR3 totals 13 residues. V lost 1 base to trimming and J lost 8 bases, with 11 bases between them. For the CDR3, the DNA is TGCGCCAGCAGCCAAGTTTCGGCCGCGGGCTACACCTTC. It specifies CASSQVSAAGYTF.

This chain links TRBV3-1 (or the pseudogene TRBV3-2) with TRBJ2-5, with D perhaps TRBD2 (5 bases). Germline lookup yields CDR1 LGHDT and CDR2 YNNKEL (reference sequence). The ends were cut back, 5 bases at V and 6 bases at J, with 16 bases in the middle. The CDR3 covers 14 residues. In DNA, the CDR3 is TGTGCCAGCAGCTCACAAAAAGCGGATCAGACCCAGTACTTC. Protein: CASSSQKADQTQYF.